This TCR beta chain was identified during a study of T cells after yellow fever vaccination. The wider study: Low-cell-number fractions were prepared with SMART-Seq v4 Ultra Low Input.

Study-level points and caveats: Bulk-population clonotypes that are abundant could appear as contaminants in FACS-sorted repertoires. The secondary T-cell response peaked on day 5, not day 15, but was weaker.

A remark on this clonotype: Its antigen is currently unknown.

A process of 5'RACE template switching, which added a universal primer site and UMIs, was used to make TCR cDNA. One entry per CDR3 protein, called by TCRdb with MiXCR from the 5' RACE reads. Of 500,000 to 650,000 distinct CDR3 sequences listed, over 9% were seen once; the top ten hold about 15%. The germline CDR1 and CDR2 sequences are MNHEY and SMNVEV (reference sequence). This CDR3 is 18 amino acids long. Trimming left V 7 bases short and J 5 bases short, with 30 bases between. Specimen: PBMCs, collected on the day of the yellow fever booster vaccination. This receptor was taken from a man aged 25-45 years who received the YFV17D yellow fever vaccine. The chain employs TRBV27 and TRBJ2-7, with a possible D match to TRBD1 (6 bases). The CDR3: CASTQEPFPGQEPHEQYF. CDR3 sequence (DNA): TGTGCCAGCACCCAAGAACCCTTCCCGGGACAAGAACCCCACGAGCAGTACTTC.